The 31 T cell receptor beta chains given below trace back to one sample, sequenced in a study of CD8+ T cells in alopecia areata. Once RNA had been extracted, it was reverse transcribed into cDNA to act as the sequencing template. TCRdb's copy holds only in-frame clones and misses some; the assay was immunoSEQ multiplex PCR. Among 120,000 or so clones listed, approximately 47% were seen once. Specimen: NKG2D-low CD8+ T cells sorted from blood. The receptors derive from a human donor with alopecia areata.

V usage is TRBV4-3 and J usage is TRBJ1-5; D is undetermined. Germline assignment: CDR1 LGHNA and CDR2 YSLEER. V dropped 1 base and J dropped 7 bases, with 8 bases sitting between them. The CDR3 is 13 amino acids. The CDR3 reads CASSQGKSQPQHF. CDR3 nucleotide sequence: TGCGCCAGCAGCCAAGGCAAGTCGCAGCCCCAGCATTTT.

The CDR3 region is CASGDRDNSPLHF. The CDR3 DNA is TGTGCCAGCGGGGACAGGGATAATTCACCCCTCCACTTT. The rearrangement uses TRBV28 and TRBJ1-6; 9 bases are shared with TRBD1. Trimming at V came to 8 bases and at J to 5 bases, leaving 1 base not matched to a gene. This CDR3 comprises 13 residues. Germline V gene data show CDR1 as MDHEN and CDR2 as SYDVKM.

This chain links TRBV29-1 with TRBJ2-5, with no clear D. The CDR3 loop spans 10 amino acids. Germline CDR1 and CDR2: SQVTM and ANQGSEA. V lost 6 bases to trimming and J lost 2 bases, with 4 bases between them. As DNA, the CDR3 is TGCAGCGTCGTACAAGAGACCCAGTACTTC. Its translation is CSVVQETQYF.

The V call is TRBV29-1, the J call TRBJ1-1; D unresolved. CDR3 length: 12 amino acids. The germline V gene has CDR1 SQVTM and CDR2 ANQGSEA. Trimming removed 0 bases from V and 6 bases from J, with 8 bases in between. CDR3 in amino acids: CSVEDLNPEAFF. CDR3 coding DNA: TGCAGCGTTGAAGATCTAAATCCTGAAGCTTTCTTT.

The chain has TRBV27 and TRBJ1-6, with D possibly TRBD1 on 6 matching bases. Trimming pared 5 bases from V and 11 bases from J, leaving 10 bases between. The germline CDR1 and CDR2 sequences are MNHEY and SMNVEV (reference sequence). CDR3 length: 12 residues. CDR3 protein: CASSLSGAPLHF. CDR3 nucleotides: TGTGCCAGCAGTCTCTCAGGGGCACCCCTCCACTTT.

The rearrangement links TRBV2 to TRBJ2-7, with TRBD1 identical over 7 bases. Unmatched junction bases numbered 6, after V lost 4 bases and J lost 3 bases. CDR1 and CDR2 (germline): SNHLY, FYNNEI. This CDR3 contains 14 residues. The CDR3: CASSVGDSFYEQYF. Here the CDR3 DNA reads TGTGCCAGCAGTGTCGGGGACAGTTTCTACGAGCAGTACTTC.

This clone turned up a few times. This chain joins TRBV29-1 and TRBJ2-1, with TRBD1 matching 10 bases. The germline V gene has CDR1 SQVTM and CDR2 ANQGSEA. The CDR3 totals 12 residues. V lost 8 bases to trimming and J lost 10 bases; unmatched junction nucleotides: 8. For the CDR3, the DNA is TGCAGCTGGTCCGGGACAGGGGTCGAGCAGTTCTTC. Amino acid sequence: CSWSGTGVEQFF.

The V gene is TRBV28, the J gene TRBJ2-7, with D perhaps TRBD1 or TRBD2 (5 bases each). The CDR3 sequence is 15 residues long. V lost 5 bases, J lost 4 bases, and 18 bases lay in between. Per the germline V gene, CDR1 is MDHEN and CDR2 is SYDVKM. CDR3 sequence reads: CASSLPGRLPYEQYF. CDR3 coding DNA: TGTGCCAGCAGTCTCCCGGGACGCCTGCCTTACGAGCAGTACTTC.

V and J are TRBV28 and TRBJ2-7; D remains ambiguous. The germline V and J ends were trimmed by 2 bases and 6 bases, with 8 bases remaining between them. Germline assignment: CDR1 MDHEN and CDR2 SYDVKM. This CDR3 comprises 12 residues. The CDR3 here is CASSLSRSEQYF. Here the CDR3 DNA reads TGTGCCAGCAGTTTAAGCAGAAGCGAGCAGTACTTC.

This clone was found once. V and J are TRBV29-1 and TRBJ1-2; 8 bases align to TRBD1. The CDR3 length is 11 residues. In germline, CDR1 is SQVTM, CDR2 ANQGSEA. CDR3 bases: TGCAACGCACAGGGGGACTATGGCTACACCTTC. Residues: CNAQGDYGYTF.

J is TRBJ1-4 and V is TRBV4-2, with 7 bases matching TRBD1. Trimming at V came to 0 bases and at J to 5 bases, leaving 9 bases not matched to a gene. The CDR3 sequence is 17 residues long. Germline-derived CDR1 and CDR2 are LGHNA and YNFKEQ. The CDR3 protein is CASSQDKGGTANEKLFF. For the CDR3, the DNA is TGTGCCAGCAGCCAAGATAAGGGCGGGACAGCAAATGAAAAACTGTTTTTT.

The gene calls are TRBV29-1 and TRBJ2-7, with 7 bases fitting TRBD2. V was clipped by 1 base and J by 4 bases; unmatched bases: 4. CDR1 and CDR2 from the germline V gene are SQVTM and ANQGSEA. The CDR3 has 13 amino acids. This chain's CDR3 is CSVEVSAGYEQYF. The CDR3 nucleotides are TGCAGCGTTGAAGTATCAGCGGGATACGAGCAGTACTTC.

Only one count was recorded for this clone. This chain joins TRBV11-2 and TRBJ2-1; D is undetermined. CDR3 length equals 12 residues. Germline CDR1 and CDR2: SGHAT and FQNNGV. The V end lost 1 base, the J end lost 8 bases, and 6 bases lay between the germline ends. In DNA, the CDR3 is TGTGCCAGCAGCTTAGCGGGCTATGAGCAGTTCTTC. This codes for CASSLAGYEQFF.

This chain connects TRBV4-3 to TRBJ1-4, with 8 bases fitting TRBD1. This CDR3 has 16 amino acids. CDR1 is LGHNA, CDR2 YSLEER, per germline. J lost 7 bases, V lost 1 base, and 8 bases had no gene match. The CDR3 is CASSQGNGQGGEKLFF. CDR3 DNA sequence: TGCGCCAGCAGCCAAGGGAACGGACAGGGAGGTGAAAAACTGTTTTTT.

The chain carries TRBV29-1 and TRBJ2-1; D could derive from TRBD1 or TRBD2 (7 bases each). V was cut by 8 bases and J by 7 bases, with 21 bases left in between. The CDR3 consists of 14 residues. Per germline, CDR1 SQVTM and CDR2 ANQGSEA. CDR3 in amino acids: CSLIWQGGVNEQFF. The CDR3 DNA reads TGCAGCCTGATTTGGCAGGGGGGGGTAAATGAGCAGTTCTTC.

This chain uses TRBV29-1 with TRBJ2-2; D is uncertain. Germline CDR1 and CDR2: SQVTM and ANQGSEA. This CDR3 comprises 11 residues. The V and J ends lost 2 bases and 8 bases respectively, with 6 bases between them. CDR3 sequence: CSVESVGELFF. The CDR3 DNA follows: TGCAGCGTTGAAAGCGTTGGGGAGCTGTTTTTT.

The V gene is TRBV6-5, the J gene TRBJ2-5; D is unclear. The germline V and J ends were trimmed by 2 bases and 5 bases, with 6 bases remaining between them. Germline CDR1 and CDR2: MNHEY and SVGAGI. This CDR3 is built from 12 residues. As DNA, the CDR3 is TGTGCCAGCAGTTACGTGGGGGAGACCCAGTACTTC. It encodes CASSYVGETQYF.

This chain connects TRBV30 to TRBJ2-5; D not certain. Matching the DNA end better, TRBJ2-7 makes the J call doubtful. This CDR3 spans 12 amino acids. Germline lookup yields CDR1 GTSNPN and CDR2 SVGIG (reference sequence). CDR3 coding DNA: TGTGCCTGGAGCCATGGATGGGACGAGCAGTACTTC. Its protein product is CAWSHGWDEQYF.

The chain links TRBV30 to TRBJ1-1; no clear D. CDR3 size: 13 residues. Trimming stripped 0 bases from V and 6 bases from J, with 11 bases between. Germline V gene lookup returns CDR1 GTSNPN and CDR2 SVGIG (reference sequence). CDR3 sequence: CAWSVTSGAEAFF. CDR3 nucleotide sequence: TGTGCCTGGAGTGTAACGTCCGGCGCTGAAGCTTTCTTT.

This clone was picked up a small number of times. The gene calls are TRBV29-1 and TRBJ1-2; D gene ambiguous. This CDR3 is built from 12 residues. V lost 0 bases, J lost 4 bases, and 6 bases lay in between. CDR1 and CDR2 from the germline V gene are SQVTM and ANQGSEA. This CDR3 reads CSVEDSPYGYTF. CDR3 nucleotides: TGCAGCGTTGAAGACAGCCCCTATGGCTACACCTTC.

The chain has TRBV30 and TRBJ2-5; 9 bases agree with TRBD1. V shed 4 bases and J 4 bases; nucleotides not matched to a gene: 7. CDR3 length equals 14 residues. Germline lookup yields CDR1 GTSNPN and CDR2 SVGIG (reference sequence). Here the CDR3 DNA reads TGTGCCTGGAAGATAGGGGACAGGGCAGAGACCCAGTACTTC. The encoded protein is CAWKIGDRAETQYF.

The genes are TRBV29-1 and TRBJ2-2; D ambiguous. This CDR3 region has 12 residues. The V and J ends lost 4 bases and 3 bases respectively, with 6 bases between them. The germline V gene has CDR1 SQVTM and CDR2 ANQGSEA. DNA of the CDR3: TGCAGCGTTGTTATCTACACCGGGGAGCTGTTTTTT. This sequence encodes CSVVIYTGELFF.

The rearrangement uses TRBV29-1 and TRBJ1-1; tentatively, D is TRBD1 (6 bases). Germline V gene data show CDR1 as SQVTM and CDR2 as ANQGSEA. The CDR3 length is 12 residues. V was shortened by 3 bases and J by 6 bases, with 11 bases between the two germline ends. The DNA of the CDR3 is TGCAGCGTTGACAGGGGAGAGGCTGAAGCTTTCTTT. Protein: CSVDRGEAEAFF.

The sample holds a few counts of this clone. The chain uses TRBV28 and TRBJ1-1; maybe TRBD1 (6 bases). Germline assignment: CDR1 MDHEN and CDR2 SYDVKM. The V gene lost 7 bases and the J gene lost 6 bases, with 21 bases spanning the gap. The CDR3 has 15 amino acids. The CDR3 loop is CASTAKVRGGPEAFF. CDR3 DNA: TGTGCCAGCACCGCTAAGGTCAGGGGAGGGCCTGAAGCTTTCTTT.

The chain has TRBV4-1 and TRBJ1-1; D ambiguous. V dropped 0 bases and J dropped 0 bases, with 5 bases sitting between them. Germline CDR1 and CDR2: MGHRA and YSYEKL. The CDR3 is 14 residues long. In DNA form, the CDR3 reads TGCGCCAGCAGCCAAGAAGGTCTGAACACTGAAGCTTTCTTT. Translated, it gives CASSQEGLNTEAFF.

The chain joins TRBV4-1 to TRBJ2-7; TRBD2 agrees at 10 bases. CDR1 is MGHRA, CDR2 YSYEKL, per germline. Trimming at V came to 1 base and at J to 3 bases, leaving 6 bases not matched to a gene. The CDR3 loop spans 16 amino acids. CDR3 residues: CASSQGASGSIYEQYF. CDR3 DNA: TGCGCCAGCAGCCAAGGGGCTAGCGGGAGCATCTACGAGCAGTACTTC.

This sequence joins TRBV27 and TRBJ2-5, with TRBD1 identical over 7 bases. Germline CDR1 is MNHEY and CDR2 is SMNVEV (reference sequence). With V trimmed by 6 bases and J by 0 bases, 4 bases remained unmatched. The CDR3 sequence is 14 residues long. As DNA, the CDR3 is TGTGCCAGCAGACCAGACAGGGACCAAGAGACCCAGTACTTC. Translated: CASRPDRDQETQYF.

On this clone: Within the sample, other DNA sequences also encode this same CDR3. In nucleotides, the CDR3 is TGCAGCGTAGGGGGCTCCTACGAGCAGTACTTC. Translating gives CSVGGSYEQYF. The chain links TRBV29-1 to TRBJ2-7; the D gene is possibly TRBD1 (6 bases). The V gene's germline CDR1 is SQVTM and CDR2 ANQGSEA. V was trimmed by 6 bases and J by 0 bases, leaving 6 bases between them. This CDR3 spans 11 amino acids.

This clone was counted a few times. This chain uses TRBV29-1 with TRBJ2-7; TRBD2 matches at 10 bases. V gave up 0 bases and J gave up 9 bases; unmatched junction bases: 11. This CDR3 is built from 15 residues. Germline CDR1 is SQVTM and CDR2 is ANQGSEA. The CDR3 is CSVEDRASGRGGQYF. The CDR3 DNA reads TGCAGCGTTGAAGATCGGGCTAGCGGGAGAGGTGGGCAGTACTTC.

This clone was seen more than once but under ten times. The V gene is TRBV23-1, the J gene TRBJ1-2; possibly TRBD1 for D (6 bases). TRBV23-1 is an open reading frame, and its role is uncertain. The CDR3 has 17 residues. V was trimmed by 0 bases and J by 4 bases, leaving 18 bases between them. This CDR3 reads CASSQSRRGGTGYGYTF. CDR3 DNA sequence: TGCGCCAGCAGTCAATCCCGGAGAGGGGGAACAGGCTATGGCTACACCTTC.

The chain joins TRBV11-2 to TRBJ1-1; TRBD1 matches 8 bases. The V segment lost 1 base and the J segment 0 bases; nucleotides outside the gene matches: 4. Germline lookup yields CDR1 SGHAT and CDR2 FQNNGV. The CDR3 sequence is 16 residues long. CDR3 DNA: TGTGCCAGCAGCTTAGGACAGGGGATCATGAACACTGAAGCTTTCTTT. Protein product: CASSLGQGIMNTEAFF.